What follows is one T cell receptor beta chain and its context. No antigen is known for it. The PCR used 60 Vbeta and 13 Jbeta primers. Methods used by the authors: A follow-up analysis tallied 65 million to 80 million unique TCR beta chains, some 9.9 million shared. Profiling relied on immunoSEQ multiplex PCR, and the TCRdb table lists in-frame clones only, not all of them. The V and J calls and the clone size are those of that table, but D and trimming were determined from the DNA. Of 150,000 to 200,000 clones in the sample, more than 65% were seen once. The data were obtained in a study of cytomegalovirus exposure and HLA in healthy donors. Study-level findings and limits: TRBV6-2, TRBV6-3 and other indistinguishable V segments were excluded.

CDR3 length: 14 residues. With V trimmed by 6 bases and J by 3 bases, 4 bases remained unmatched. Germline V gene data show CDR1 as KGHSH and CDR2 as LQKENI. The specimen was PBMCs. The sequence was collected from a man aged 50 or older in good health and CMV-seropositive. The chain carries TRBV18 and TRBJ1-4; 7 bases map to TRBD1. CDR3 sequence: CASSGQLSNEKLFF. CDR3 nucleotides: TGTGCCAGCTCGGGACAGCTTTCTAATGAAAAACTGTTTTTT.